This TCR beta chain was obtained from a study of vaccination and CD4 T cells after COVID-19. About the research overall: The post-COVID sampling time was a median approximately 3.5 months after diagnosis, ranging from 35 to 161.

Once obtained from cultured CD4+ T cells, the DNA was sequenced using the Oncomine TCR Beta short-read assay. Investigators isolated genomic DNA from cultured CD4+ T cells. TCRdb redid the calling of the PCR reads with MiXCR, one entry per CDR3 protein. The table has about 23,000 distinct CDR3 sequences, approximately 50% seen once. Details on this clonotype: Its target is not known.

The treatment is: roughly ten-day PBMC culture with coronavirus spike peptide pools or control peptides (ViraFEST assay). In the ViraFEST assay, peptide-pool expansion preceded TCR sequencing of expanded clonotypes. Study-level findings and limits: Median SARS-CoV-2-reactive clonotype numbers went up from roughly 21 to 40, but not significantly.

Sequencing used CD4+ T cells from blood, cultured in vitro. The origin of this receptor is a human donor who had recovered from COVID-19.

The CDR3 DNA reads as TGCAGTGCTAGGGGGGGCCCCGGGGAGCTGTTTTTT. Protein: CSARGGPGELFF. This chain links TRBV20-1 with TRBJ2-2, with D possibly called TRBD1 or TRBD2 (6 bases each). Trimming removed 3 bases at V and 6 bases at J, with 8 bases between. The CDR3 contains 12 residues. The V gene's germline CDR1 is DFQATT and CDR2 SNEGSKA (reference sequence).